The next 8 T cell receptor beta chains were all read from a single sample in a study of cytomegalovirus exposure and HLA in healthy donors. The study ran its PCR with 60 Vbeta and 13 Jbeta primers. TCRdb keeps only in-frame clones here, not all; method: immunoSEQ multiplex PCR. The sample holds 150,000 to 200,000 clones, 77% seen once. The sequenced sample consisted of PBMCs. These receptors came from a woman in her forties in good health and CMV-seropositive.

The genes are TRBV30 and TRBJ2-5; perhaps TRBD2 as D (6 bases). The CDR3 contains 12 residues. Deletions cut 3 bases from V and 11 bases from J, with 16 bases between. CDR1 GTSNPN and CDR2 SVGIG come from the germline V gene (reference sequence). The CDR3: CAWSAGTYEQYF. The CDR3 DNA sequence: TGTGCCTGGAGCGCCGGGACTTATGAGCAGTACTTC.

This CDR3 is CASSPLSDRAGYGYTF. The CDR3 DNA reads as TGTGCCAGCAGCCCGCTATCTGACAGGGCAGGGTATGGCTACACCTTC. The chain carries TRBV7-8 and TRBJ1-2; TRBD1 matches 7 bases. The J segment lost 5 bases and the V segment lost 5 bases, leaving 14 bases of the junction unmatched. The CDR3 consists of 16 residues. Germline values: CDR1 SGHVS, CDR2 FQNEAQ.

The chain carries TRBV7-8 and TRBJ1-4, with a tentative D call TRBD1 (5 bases). This CDR3 is 15 amino acids long. Germline V gene lookup returns CDR1 SGHVS and CDR2 FQNEAQ. Trimming stripped 1 base from V and 0 bases from J, with 6 bases between. The CDR3 nucleotides read TGTGCCAGCAGCTTAGGACAGTCAACTAATGAAAAACTGTTTTTT. This sequence encodes CASSLGQSTNEKLFF. Combining the CDR3 with reference TRBV7-8 and TRBJ1-4 gives the whole variable domain GAGVSQSPRYKVAKRGQDVALRCDPISGHVSLFWYQQALGQGPEFLTYFQNEAQLDKSGLPSDRFFAERPEGSVSTLKIQRTQQEDSAVYLCASSLGQSTNEKLFFGSGTQLSVL.

The V and J genes are TRBV5-6 and TRBJ1-2; 7 nucleotides match TRBD1. The CDR3 totals 14 residues. J gave up 0 bases and V 4 bases, and 3 bases lay outside the gene matches. Germline CDR1 is SGHDT and CDR2 is YYEEEE. The CDR3 region has the DNA TGTGCCAGCAGCCTCGGGACAGCTAACTATGGCTACACCTTC. Amino acids: CASSLGTANYGYTF.

V usage is TRBV5-1 and J usage is TRBJ2-5; D gene unclear. Germline loops: CDR1 SGHRS, CDR2 YFSETQ. This CDR3 spans 14 amino acids. V shed 2 bases and J shed 2 bases, with 10 bases lying between them. CDR3 bases: TGCGCCAGCAGCTTTGGCCGAGGACAAGAGACCCAGTACTTC. Translation: CASSFGRGQETQYF. The entire variable domain, with the rest obtained from reference TRBV5-1 and TRBJ2-5, is as follows: KAGVTQTPRYLIKTRGQQVTLSCSPISGHRSVSWYQQTPGQGLQFLFEYFSETQRNKGNFPGRFSGRQFSNSRSEMNVSTLELGDSALYLCASSFGRGQETQYFGPGTRLLVL.

V usage is TRBV11-2 and J usage is TRBJ1-2; D call uncertain. Germline V gene data show CDR1 as SGHAT and CDR2 as FQNNGV. V was clipped by 1 base and J by 8 bases, with 11 bases between them. This CDR3 is built from 13 residues. CDR3 in amino acids: CASSLGLPTGYTF. The CDR3 nucleotides read TGTGCCAGCAGCTTAGGGTTACCTACGGGCTACACCTTC.

The V gene is TRBV18, the J gene TRBJ2-1; D is unclear. Germline V gene data show CDR1 as KGHSH and CDR2 as LQKENI. Trimming cost V 5 bases and J 3 bases, with 11 bases left between them. The CDR3 spans 14 residues. Here the CDR3 reads CASSAVGFYNEQFF. As DNA, the CDR3 is TGTGCCAGCTCAGCCGTGGGCTTCTACAATGAGCAGTTCTTC.

This rearrangement joins TRBV6-5 to TRBJ2-2; 8 nucleotides match TRBD2. The CDR3 is 13 amino acids. Per germline, CDR1 MNHEY and CDR2 SVGAGI. V shed 7 bases and J 14 bases; nucleotides not matched to a gene: 12. CDR3 protein: CASTSGGTPRLFF. Here the CDR3 DNA reads TGTGCCAGCACTTCGGGAGGGACCCCACGCCTGTTTTTT.